The clone carrying this TCR beta chain occurred many times. CDR3 length: 13 residues. V dropped 1 base and J dropped 3 bases, with 5 bases sitting between them. Germline assignment: CDR1 LNHNV and CDR2 YYDKDF (reference sequence). TCRdb reanalysed the 5' RACE reads using MiXCR and keeps one entry per CDR3 protein. Among more than 15,000 distinct CDR3 sequences listed, roughly 3% were seen once. These data come from a study of neurological immune-mediated disorders. Sequencing used CD8+ T cells from blood. V gene TRBV15 combines with J gene TRBJ2-3, with D unresolved. The source is a woman aged 40 to 49 in good health. CDR3 amino acids: CATSRVGTDTQYF. Written as DNA, the CDR3 is TGTGCCACCAGCAGAGTCGGTACAGATACGCAGTATTTT.